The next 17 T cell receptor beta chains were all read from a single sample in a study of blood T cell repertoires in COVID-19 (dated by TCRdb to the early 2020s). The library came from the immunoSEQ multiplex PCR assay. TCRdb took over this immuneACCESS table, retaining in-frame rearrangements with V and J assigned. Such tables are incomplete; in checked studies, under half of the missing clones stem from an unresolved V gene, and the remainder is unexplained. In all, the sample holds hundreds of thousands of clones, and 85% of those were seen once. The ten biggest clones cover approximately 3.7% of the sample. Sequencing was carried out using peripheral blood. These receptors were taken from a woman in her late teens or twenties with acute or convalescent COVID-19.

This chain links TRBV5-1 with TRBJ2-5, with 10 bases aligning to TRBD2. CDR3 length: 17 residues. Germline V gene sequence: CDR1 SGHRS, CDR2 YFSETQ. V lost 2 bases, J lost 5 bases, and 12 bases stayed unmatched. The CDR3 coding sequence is TGCGCCAGCAGCTTTGACCCAAGCGGGGGGGCCTCCGAGACCCAGTACTTC. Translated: CASSFDPSGGASETQYF.

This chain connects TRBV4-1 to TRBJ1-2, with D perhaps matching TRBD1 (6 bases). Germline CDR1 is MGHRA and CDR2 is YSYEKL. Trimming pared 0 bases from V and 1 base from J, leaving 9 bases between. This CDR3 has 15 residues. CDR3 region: CASSQDVQGNYGYTF. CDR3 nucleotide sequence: TGCGCCAGCAGCCAAGATGTACAGGGTAACTATGGCTACACCTTC.

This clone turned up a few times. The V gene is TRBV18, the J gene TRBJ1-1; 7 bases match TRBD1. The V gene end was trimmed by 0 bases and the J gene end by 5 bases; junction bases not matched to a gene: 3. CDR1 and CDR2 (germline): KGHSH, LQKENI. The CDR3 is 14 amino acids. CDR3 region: CASSPPKGATEAFF. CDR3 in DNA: TGTGCCAGCTCACCACCGAAGGGGGCGACTGAAGCTTTCTTT.

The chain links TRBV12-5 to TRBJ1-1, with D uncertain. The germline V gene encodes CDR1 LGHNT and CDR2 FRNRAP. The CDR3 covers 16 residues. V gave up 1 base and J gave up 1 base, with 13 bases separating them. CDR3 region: CASGLGPRGWNTEAFF. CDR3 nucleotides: TGTGCTAGTGGTTTGGGCCCTCGGGGATGGAACACTGAAGCTTTCTTT.

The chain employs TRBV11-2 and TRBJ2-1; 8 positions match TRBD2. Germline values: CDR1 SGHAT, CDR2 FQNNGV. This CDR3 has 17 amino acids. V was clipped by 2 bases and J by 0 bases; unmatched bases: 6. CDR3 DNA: TGTGCCAGCAGCTTACTGAGCGGGAGCGTCTCCTACAATGAGCAGTTCTTC. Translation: CASSLLSGSVSYNEQFF.

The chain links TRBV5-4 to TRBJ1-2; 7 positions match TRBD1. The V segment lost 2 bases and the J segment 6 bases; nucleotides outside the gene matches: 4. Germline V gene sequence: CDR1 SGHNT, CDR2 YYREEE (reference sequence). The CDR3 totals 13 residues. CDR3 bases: TGTGCCAGCAGCTTCGAGACAGGGAATGGCTACACCTTC. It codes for CASSFETGNGYTF.

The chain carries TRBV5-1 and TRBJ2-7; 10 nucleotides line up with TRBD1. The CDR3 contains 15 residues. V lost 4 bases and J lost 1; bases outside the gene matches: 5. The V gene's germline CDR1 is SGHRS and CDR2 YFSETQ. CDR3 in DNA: TGCGCCAGCAGCGTGACAGGGGGCAAGTCCTACGAGCAGTACTTC. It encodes CASSVTGGKSYEQYF.

CDR3 residues: CASSFSWPQTYYGYTF. The CDR3 nucleotides are TGCGCCAGCAGCTTTTCCTGGCCTCAAACCTACTATGGCTACACCTTC. This chain links TRBV5-1 with TRBJ1-2; D unclear. V lost 2 bases to trimming and J lost 3 bases, with 17 bases between them. The CDR3 sequence is 16 residues long. Germline lookup yields CDR1 SGHRS and CDR2 YFSETQ.

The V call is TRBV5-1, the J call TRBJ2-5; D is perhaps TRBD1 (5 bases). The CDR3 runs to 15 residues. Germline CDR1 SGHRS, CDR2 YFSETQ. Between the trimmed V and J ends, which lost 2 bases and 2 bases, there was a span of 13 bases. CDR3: CASSLRSAGQETQYF. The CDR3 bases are TGCGCCAGCAGCTTACGTTCGGCAGGGCAAGAGACCCAGTACTTC.

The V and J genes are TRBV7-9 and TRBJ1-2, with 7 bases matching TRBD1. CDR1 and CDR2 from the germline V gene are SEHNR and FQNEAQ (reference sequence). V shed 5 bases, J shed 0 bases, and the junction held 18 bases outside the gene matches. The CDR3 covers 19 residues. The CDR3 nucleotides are TGTGCCAGCAGCCGTCGAGGTACCGGGACAGAGCTTACTAACTATGGCTACACCTTC. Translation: CASSRRGTGTELTNYGYTF.

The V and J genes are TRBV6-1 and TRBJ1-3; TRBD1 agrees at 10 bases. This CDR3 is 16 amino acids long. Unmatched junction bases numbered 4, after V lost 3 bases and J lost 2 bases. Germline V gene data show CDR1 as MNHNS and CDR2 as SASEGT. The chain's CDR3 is CASSESGTGAGNTIYF. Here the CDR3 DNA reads TGTGCCAGCAGTGAGTCCGGGACAGGGGCTGGAAACACCATATATTTT.

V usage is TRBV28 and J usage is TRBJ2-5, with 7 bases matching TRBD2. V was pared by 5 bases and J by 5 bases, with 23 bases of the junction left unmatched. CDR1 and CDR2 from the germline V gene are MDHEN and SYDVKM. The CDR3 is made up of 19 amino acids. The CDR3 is CASSLPLASASGVRETQYF. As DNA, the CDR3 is TGTGCCAGCAGTCTCCCCTTGGCTTCGGCTAGCGGAGTCCGGGAGACCCAGTACTTC. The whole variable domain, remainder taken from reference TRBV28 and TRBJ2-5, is DVKVTQSSRYLVKRTGEKVFLECVQDMDHENMFWYRQDPGLGLRLIYFSYDVKMKEKGDIPEGYSVSREKKERFSLILESASTNQTSMYLCASSLPLASASGVRETQYFGPGTRLLVL.

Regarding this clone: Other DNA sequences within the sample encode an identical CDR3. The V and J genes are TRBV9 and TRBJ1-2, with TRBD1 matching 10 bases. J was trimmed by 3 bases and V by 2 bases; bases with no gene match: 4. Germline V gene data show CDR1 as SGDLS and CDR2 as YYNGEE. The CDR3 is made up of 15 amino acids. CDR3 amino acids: CASSVTGTGDYGYTF. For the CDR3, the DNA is TGTGCCAGCAGCGTGACCGGGACAGGGGACTATGGCTACACCTTC.

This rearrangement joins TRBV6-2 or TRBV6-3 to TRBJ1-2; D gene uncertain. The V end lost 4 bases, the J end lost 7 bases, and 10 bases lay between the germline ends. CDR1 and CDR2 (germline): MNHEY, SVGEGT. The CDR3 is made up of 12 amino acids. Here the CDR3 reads CASSFGESGYTF. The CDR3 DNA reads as TGTGCCAGCAGTTTCGGGGAATCTGGCTACACCTTC.

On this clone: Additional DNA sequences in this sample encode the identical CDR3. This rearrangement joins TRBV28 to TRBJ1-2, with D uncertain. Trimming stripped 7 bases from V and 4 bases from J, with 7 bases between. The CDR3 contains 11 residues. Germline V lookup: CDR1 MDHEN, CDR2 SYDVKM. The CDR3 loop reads CASTSLYGYTF. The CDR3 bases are TGTGCCAGCACCAGTCTCTATGGCTACACCTTC.

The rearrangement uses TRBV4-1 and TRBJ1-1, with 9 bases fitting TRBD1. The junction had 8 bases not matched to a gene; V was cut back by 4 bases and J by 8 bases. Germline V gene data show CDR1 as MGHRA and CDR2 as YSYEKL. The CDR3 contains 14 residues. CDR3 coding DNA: TGCGCCAGCAGCCCCTCACAGGGGGCTCCCGAAGCTTTCTTT. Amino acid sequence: CASSPSQGAPEAFF.

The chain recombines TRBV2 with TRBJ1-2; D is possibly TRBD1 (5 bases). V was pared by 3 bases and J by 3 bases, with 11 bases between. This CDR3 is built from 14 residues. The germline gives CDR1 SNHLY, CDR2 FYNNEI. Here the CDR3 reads CASSDYKGYYGYTF. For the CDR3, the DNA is TGTGCCAGCAGTGATTATAAGGGGTACTATGGCTACACCTTC.